This TCR beta chain came from a study of T cells in Graves' hyperthyroidism and ophthalmopathy. Regions amplified from RNA transcripts were the TCR beta CDR3 regions. The primer set for the first-round RT-PCR of the TCR CDR3 was HTBI. TCRdb redid the calling of the multiplex PCR reads with MiXCR, one entry per CDR3 protein. The sample carries 700,000 or so distinct CDR3 sequences, over 15% recorded once. Trimming removed 8 bases from V and 0 bases from J, with 13 bases in between. CDR3 length: 15 amino acids. Germline CDR1 reads LNHDA; CDR2 reads SQIVND (reference sequence). The sequenced sample consisted of blood. The V and J genes are TRBV19 and TRBJ2-2; D might be TRBD2 (5 bases). The TCR was taken from a man aged 18 to 35 with Graves' hyperthyroidism. The CDR3 bases are TGTGCCAGTCCAAACCGGCGGGCGAACACCGGGGAGCTGTTTTTT. It encodes CASPNRRANTGELFF. Complete variable domain (other parts from reference TRBV19 and TRBJ2-2): DGGITQSPKYLFRKEGQNVTLSCEQNLNHDAMYWYRQDPGQGLRLIYYSQIVNDFQKGDIAEGYSVSREKKESFPLTVTSAQKNPTAFYLCASPNRRANTGELFFGEGSRLTVL.